Below are 4 T cell receptor beta chains sequenced from a single sample in a study of blood T cell repertoires in COVID-19. The protocol was immunoSEQ multiplex PCR, while the TCRdb copy is restricted to in-frame clones and leaves out a portion. The sample has over 200,000 clones, approximately 84% seen once. The sequencing input was peripheral blood. These receptor sequences come from a man in his forties or fifties with active or convalescent COVID-19.

This sequence joins TRBV20-1 and TRBJ2-3; 10 nucleotides match TRBD1. The CDR3 extends over 14 amino acids. The germline gives CDR1 DFQATT, CDR2 SNEGSKA (reference sequence). V trimming: 3 bases; J trimming: 3 bases; junction bases outside the gene matches: 3. The CDR3 reads CSASSGQGTDTQYF. CDR3 sequence (DNA): TGCAGTGCTAGTTCGGGACAGGGGACAGATACGCAGTATTTT.

The chain combines TRBV28 with TRBJ1-3; D is ambiguous. The length of the CDR3 is 15 residues. Between the trimmed V and J ends, which lost 3 bases and 4 bases, there was a span of 13 bases. Looked up from germline, CDR1 is MDHEN and CDR2 is SYDVKM. CDR3 region: CASSFGGPAGNTIYF. The CDR3 coding sequence is TGTGCCAGCAGTTTTGGAGGACCGGCGGGAAACACCATATATTTT.

The J gene is TRBJ2-1, the V gene TRBV3-1 (or the pseudogene TRBV3-2); a weak D match, TRBD1 (5 bases). V was pared by 4 bases and J by 0 bases, with 10 bases between. This CDR3 has 15 residues. Per germline, CDR1 LGHDT and CDR2 YNNKEL (reference sequence). The chain's CDR3 is CASSPTGDSYNEQFF. The CDR3 DNA sequence: TGTGCCAGCAGCCCCACAGGTGACTCCTACAATGAGCAGTTCTTC.

V is TRBV28 and J is TRBJ2-7; 8 positions agree with TRBD1. J was trimmed by 3 bases and V by 6 bases; bases with no gene match: 10. The germline V gene has CDR1 MDHEN and CDR2 SYDVKM. The CDR3 extends over 15 amino acids. The CDR3 reads CASSRRQGLGYEQYF. The CDR3 DNA is TGTGCCAGCAGCCGTAGACAGGGGCTTGGCTACGAGCAGTACTTC. The whole variable domain, filled in from reference TRBV28 and TRBJ2-7, reads DVKVTQSSRYLVKRTGEKVFLECVQDMDHENMFWYRQDPGLGLRLIYFSYDVKMKEKGDIPEGYSVSREKKERFSLILESASTNQTSMYLCASSRRQGLGYEQYFGPGTRLTVT.